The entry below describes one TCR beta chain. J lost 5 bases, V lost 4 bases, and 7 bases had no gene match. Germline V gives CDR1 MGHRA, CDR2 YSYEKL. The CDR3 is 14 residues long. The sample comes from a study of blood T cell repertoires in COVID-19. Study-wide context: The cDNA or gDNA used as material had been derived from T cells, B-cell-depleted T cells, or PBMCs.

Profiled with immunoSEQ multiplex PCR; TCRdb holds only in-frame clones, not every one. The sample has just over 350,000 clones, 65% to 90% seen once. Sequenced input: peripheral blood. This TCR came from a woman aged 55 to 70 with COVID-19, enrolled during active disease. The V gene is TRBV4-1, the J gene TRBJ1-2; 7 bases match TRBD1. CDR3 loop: CASSLPGQLYGYTF. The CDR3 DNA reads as TGCGCCAGCAGCCTACCGGGACAGTTATATGGCTACACCTTC.